These 17 T cell receptor beta chains share one sample of origin, sequenced in a study of cytomegalovirus exposure and HLA in healthy donors. The PCR had 60 Vbeta and 13 Jbeta primers. The data were produced by immunoSEQ multiplex PCR, yet TCRdb's version contains in-frame clones alone and is incomplete. The data hold around 150,000 clones, with 60% to 80% observed a single time. Material for sequencing was PBMCs. Receptor source: a man aged 25-40 years in good health and CMV-seronegative.

The V and J genes are TRBV9 and TRBJ2-7; 9 bases are a match to TRBD2. Germline CDR1 SGDLS, CDR2 YYNGEE. V trimming: 3 bases; J trimming: 4 bases; junction bases outside the gene matches: 2. This CDR3 region has 13 residues. CDR3 DNA sequence: TGTGCCAGCAGCGAAACTAGCGGGTACGAGCAGTACTTC. It specifies CASSETSGYEQYF.

This clone was picked up a small number of times. This chain uses TRBV6-5 with TRBJ2-7; D not resolved. The germline V gene encodes CDR1 MNHEY and CDR2 SVGAGI. V lost 5 bases and J lost 3, with 5 bases in between. The CDR3 is made up of 11 amino acids. The CDR3 is CASSTSYEQYF. In DNA form, the CDR3 reads TGTGCCAGCAGTACAAGCTACGAGCAGTACTTC.

The genes are TRBV30 and TRBJ2-1; the D is unclear. V lost 0 bases and J lost 4, with 7 bases in between. CDR1 is GTSNPN, CDR2 SVGIG, per germline (reference sequence). The length of the CDR3 is 13 residues. The CDR3 protein is CAWSVLGYNEQFF. CDR3 nucleotide sequence: TGTGCCTGGAGTGTACTCGGGTACAATGAGCAGTTCTTC.

The DNA of the CDR3 is TGTGCCAGCAGTGAAAATATTGGGCAGGTCTTAAACTATGGCTACACCTTC. It encodes CASSENIGQVLNYGYTF. This rearrangement joins TRBV6-1 to TRBJ1-2; D remains unclear. The length of the CDR3 is 17 residues. CDR1 is MNHNS and CDR2 is SASEGT in the germline V gene. V was cut by 2 bases and J by 2 bases, with 18 bases left in between.

V gene TRBV30 combines with J gene TRBJ1-4; D ambiguous. V gave up 7 bases and J gave up 3 bases, with 12 bases separating them. The CDR3 consists of 13 residues. Germline loops: CDR1 GTSNPN, CDR2 SVGIG (reference sequence). DNA of the CDR3: TGTGCCTCCTCAAGAGGGCCTAATGAAAAACTGTTTTTT. Translating gives CASSRGPNEKLFF.

In the case of this clone: The junction shows a germline mismatch at one end, possibly a read error. The V and J genes are TRBV5-1 and TRBJ1-2; 7 bases are a match to TRBD1. Germline V gene data show CDR1 as SGHRS and CDR2 as YFSETQ. This CDR3 contains 14 residues. This chain's CDR3 is CASSLETGQYGYAF. In DNA form, the CDR3 reads TGCGCCAGCAGCTTGGAGACAGGGCAATATGGCTACGCCTTC.

This rearrangement joins TRBV9 to TRBJ1-4; a weak D match, TRBD1 (6 bases). Trimming took off 3 bases at V and 10 bases at J, with 16 bases between the two ends. Per the germline V gene, CDR1 is SGDLS and CDR2 is YYNGEE. The CDR3 spans 14 residues. The CDR3 protein is CASSAGGQAGKLFF. The CDR3 nucleotides are TGTGCCAGCAGCGCGGGGGGGCAGGCCGGAAAACTGTTTTTT.

The chain has TRBV6-5 and TRBJ2-3, with 8 bases that match TRBD2. Germline V gives CDR1 MNHEY, CDR2 SVGAGI. With V trimmed by 7 bases and J by 0 bases, 3 bases remained unmatched. The CDR3 has 14 amino acids. This CDR3 reads CASTLAASTDTQYF. The CDR3 region has the DNA TGTGCCAGCACACTAGCGGCTAGCACAGATACGCAGTATTTT.

The chain combines TRBV9 with TRBJ1-2, with 8 nucleotides matching TRBD1. Unmatched junction bases numbered 7, after V lost 0 bases and J lost 6 bases. The CDR3 is 15 residues long. Germline V CDR1 and CDR2: SGDLS, YYNGEE. For the CDR3, the DNA is TGTGCCAGCAGCGTAGACGGGACAGGTCCTAATGGCTACACCTTC. It is translated as CASSVDGTGPNGYTF.

This clone was seen a few times. The J gene is TRBJ1-1, the V gene TRBV29-1; D is unresolved. With 3 bases removed from V and 1 base from J, the gap between germline ends came to 9 bases. CDR1 and CDR2 (germline): SQVTM, ANQGSEA. There are 13 residues in the CDR3. CDR3 amino acids: CSVEWQKNTEAFF. The CDR3 DNA reads as TGCAGCGTTGAGTGGCAGAAGAACACTGAAGCTTTCTTT.

The gene calls are TRBV11-3 and TRBJ2-7; D gene ambiguous. CDR1 is SGHNT, CDR2 YENEEA, per germline. V lost 1 base and J 8 bases, leaving 12 bases between the germline ends. The CDR3 contains 13 residues. Written as DNA, the CDR3 is TGTGCCAGCAGCTTAGTAGTCGACTCCCAGCAGTACTTC. This sequence encodes CASSLVVDSQQYF.

The chain is built from TRBV15 and TRBJ1-5; TRBD1 matches 7 bases. This CDR3 is 13 amino acids long. Germline CDR1 LNHNV, CDR2 YYDKDF (reference sequence). V dropped 3 bases and J dropped 5; count of bases not matched to a gene: 1. CDR3 coding DNA: TGTGCCACCAGCAGGGACAGGTATCAGCCCCAGCATTTT. This codes for CATSRDRYQPQHF. Full variable domain (remainder filled in from reference TRBV15 and TRBJ1-5): DAMVIQNPRYQVTQFGKPVTLSCSQTLNHNVMYWYQQKSSQAPKLLFHYYDKDFNNEADTPDNFQSRRPNTSFCFLDIRSPGLGDTAMYLCATSRDRYQPQHFGDGTRLSIL.

The genes are TRBV5-5 and TRBJ1-2; 11 nucleotides line up with TRBD1. The V and J ends lost 4 bases and 6 bases, in that order; junction bases with no gene match: 11. This CDR3 is built from 16 residues. The germline CDR1 and CDR2 sequences are SGHKS and YYEKEE (reference sequence). CDR3 nucleotide sequence: TGTGCCAGCAGCGAAAGGACAGGGGGCGAGGTCGATGGCTACACCTTC. Protein sequence: CASSERTGGEVDGYTF. The full variable domain, rest sourced from reference TRBV5-5 and TRBJ1-2, is DAGVTQSPTHLIKTRGQQVTLRCSPISGHKSVSWYQQVLGQGPQFIFQYYEKEERGRGNFPDRFSARQFPNYSSELNVNALLLGDSALYLCASSERTGGEVDGYTFGSGTRLTVV.

V usage is TRBV6-6 and J usage is TRBJ2-7; D is unclear. The ends were cut back, 0 bases at V and 6 bases at J, with 9 bases in the middle. Germline CDR1 reads MNHNY; CDR2 reads SVGAGI (reference sequence). The CDR3 sequence is 13 residues long. The CDR3 reads CASSYSGSGEQYF. The CDR3, as DNA: TGTGCCAGCAGTTACTCTGGATCGGGCGAGCAGTACTTC.

The chain links TRBV18 to TRBJ2-7; weak D call: TRBD1 (6 bases). CDR1 is KGHSH and CDR2 is LQKENI in the germline V gene. This CDR3 is built from 15 residues. Between the trimmed V and J ends, which lost 0 bases and 3 bases, there was a span of 12 bases. This CDR3 is CASSPPGTQNYEQYF. The CDR3 coding sequence is TGTGCCAGCTCACCACCAGGGACACAAAACTACGAGCAGTACTTC.

The rearrangement uses TRBV6-1 and TRBJ1-2, with 8 bases aligning to TRBD1. V lost 4 bases to trimming and J lost 8 bases; unmatched junction nucleotides: 12. Germline V gives CDR1 MNHNS, CDR2 SASEGT. CDR3 size: 15 residues. CDR3 DNA sequence: TGTGCCAGCAGTGTCCTCGGGACAGGACTGGAAGGCTACACCTTC. It encodes CASSVLGTGLEGYTF.

The gene calls are TRBV15 and TRBJ2-2; the match to TRBD1 covers 10 bases. The CDR3 length is 14 residues. CDR1 is LNHNV and CDR2 is YYDKDF in the germline V gene (reference sequence). Unmatched junction bases numbered 3, after V lost 7 bases and J lost 4 bases. CDR3 in amino acids: CATMDRGATGELFF. CDR3 nucleotide sequence: TGTGCCACCATGGACAGGGGGGCCACCGGGGAGCTGTTTTTT. The whole variable domain, filled in from reference TRBV15 and TRBJ2-2, reads DAMVIQNPRYQVTQFGKPVTLSCSQTLNHNVMYWYQQKSSQAPKLLFHYYDKDFNNEADTPDNFQSRRPNTSFCFLDIRSPGLGDTAMYLCATMDRGATGELFFGEGSRLTVL.